This T cell receptor beta chain was found in a study of blood T cell repertoires in COVID-19. The overall study: Acute and convalescent COVID-19 samples came from the United States, Italy and Spain. In each case, the material was cDNA or gDNA derived from T cells, B-cell-depleted T cells, or PBMCs.

V gave up 7 bases and J gave up 1 base, with 12 bases separating them. Germline lookup yields CDR1 LNHDA and CDR2 SQIVND (reference sequence). This CDR3 is built from 14 residues. The Seattle patients joined while their infection was active and were tracked longitudinally afterward. In the authors' methods: Scientists estimated how many nucleated cells there were by amplifying reference gene primers. Libraries were prepared by immunoSEQ multiplex PCR; TCRdb keeps only in-frame clonotypes and omits some of them. The DNA gave D and trimming, while V, J and clone size come from that table. The data contain about 69,000 clones, 86% of them singletons.

J is TRBJ2-3 and V is TRBV19; possibly TRBD1 for D (7 bases). The source is a man aged 35 to 55 with COVID-19, enrolled during active disease. The sequenced sample consisted of peripheral blood. CDR3 loop: CASTQGGGTDTQYF. Here the CDR3 DNA reads TGTGCCAGTACCCAGGGGGGAGGCACAGATACGCAGTATTTT.